These 28 T cell receptor beta chains share one sample of origin, sequenced in a study of blood T cell repertoires in COVID-19. Assay: immunoSEQ multiplex PCR; the TCRdb copy retains only in-frame clones and omits some. The sample holds hundreds of thousands of clones, around 87% seen once. What was sequenced was peripheral blood. These receptors came from a woman aged 40 to 50 who had recovered from COVID-19.

The chain recombines TRBV10-2 with TRBJ2-7; 8 positions match TRBD2. CDR1 WSHSY and CDR2 SAAADI come from the germline V gene. Germline trimming cut 6 bases from V and 5 bases from J; bases unmatched to any gene: 12. The CDR3 contains 15 residues. The CDR3 sequence: CASSDISGAIDEQYF. The DNA of the CDR3 is TGCGCCAGCAGCGACATTAGCGGGGCGATTGACGAGCAGTACTTC.

The rearrangement joins TRBV27 to TRBJ2-2, with D unclear. V lost 1 base and J 1 base, leaving 10 bases between the germline ends. CDR1 MNHEY and CDR2 SMNVEV come from the germline V gene (reference sequence). This CDR3 has 16 amino acids. The CDR3 is CASSLFVGENTGELFF. CDR3 DNA sequence: TGTGCCAGCAGTTTATTCGTTGGAGAGAACACCGGGGAGCTGTTTTTT.

This CDR3 reads CASSSTATNEKLFF. The DNA for the CDR3 is TGTGCCAGCAGTTCGACAGCAACTAATGAAAAACTGTTTTTT. V is TRBV28 and J is TRBJ1-4, with a weak D call TRBD1 (5 bases). Germline-derived CDR1 and CDR2 are MDHEN and SYDVKM. Trimming took off 4 bases at V and 0 bases at J, with 6 bases between the two ends. The CDR3 is 14 residues long.

The chain employs TRBV12-1 and TRBJ2-4; the listed D gene, TRBD1, was not tested against the DNA. TRBV12-1 is reported as a pseudogene. The CDR3 extends over 17 amino acids. The CDR3 bases are TGTGCCAGCAGGCGAAACGGACAGGGACGGGCCAAAAACATTCAGTACTTC. This sequence encodes CASRRNGQGRAKNIQYF.

The V and J genes are TRBV29-1 and TRBJ1-1; D possibly corresponds to TRBD1 (6 bases). The CDR3 length is 14 residues. Trimming pared 7 bases from V and 3 bases from J, leaving 18 bases between. Germline V gene lookup returns CDR1 SQVTM and CDR2 ANQGSEA. The CDR3 spells CSAQGSLGDTEAFF. In nucleotides, the CDR3 is TGCAGCGCACAGGGATCTTTGGGGGACACTGAAGCTTTCTTT.

This clone was observed a single time. The chain has TRBV2 and TRBJ2-2; TRBD2 is a possible D gene (7 bases). The CDR3 runs to 15 residues. Trimming took 3 bases from V and 5 from J, leaving 13 bases between them. Germline V CDR1 and CDR2: SNHLY, FYNNEI. The CDR3 here is CASSDEGGRTGELFF. The DNA for the CDR3 is TGTGCCAGCAGTGATGAGGGGGGGCGGACCGGGGAGCTGTTTTTT.

The chain is built from TRBV7-8 and TRBJ2-5, with a weak D call TRBD1 (6 bases). Germline assignment: CDR1 SGHVS and CDR2 FQNEAQ. V gave up 5 bases and J gave up 4 bases, with 20 bases separating them. This CDR3 region has 16 residues. This CDR3 reads CASSRNHRAGGETQYF. The DNA of the CDR3 is TGTGCCAGCAGCCGGAATCACAGGGCGGGCGGAGAGACCCAGTACTTC.

The chain is built from TRBV6-4 and TRBJ2-3; 11 bases agree with TRBD1. J gave up 1 base and V 10 bases, and 4 bases lay outside the gene matches. The CDR3 spans 14 residues. Germline V gene lookup returns CDR1 MRHNA and CDR2 SNTAGT. CDR3 nucleotide sequence: TGTGCCACCTCGGGACAGGGGGGCACAGATACGCAGTATTTT. As protein: CATSGQGGTDTQYF.

This clone was seen just once. This chain links TRBV18 with TRBJ1-1; maybe TRBD1 (6 bases). CDR1 and CDR2 from the germline V gene are KGHSH and LQKENI. Between the trimmed V and J ends, which lost 1 base and 6 bases, there was a span of 12 bases. The CDR3 has 14 residues. The CDR3 loop reads CASSPQGVVAEAFF. The CDR3 DNA follows: TGTGCCAGCTCACCACAGGGGGTGGTCGCTGAAGCTTTCTTT.

The chain links TRBV9 to TRBJ1-6; D call uncertain. The germline V gene has CDR1 SGDLS and CDR2 YYNGEE. Trimming cost V 2 bases and J 11 bases, with 8 bases left between them. The CDR3 is made up of 12 amino acids. CDR3 in DNA: TGTGCCAGCAGCGTTGACAAGCCACCCCTCCACTTT. This encodes CASSVDKPPLHF. The full variable domain, its missing parts supplied by reference TRBV9 and TRBJ1-6, is DSGVTQTPKHLITATGQRVTLRCSPRSGDLSVYWYQQSLDQGLQFLIQYYNGEERAKGNILERFSAQQFPDLHSELNLSSLELGDSALYFCASSVDKPPLHFGNGTRLTVT.

The genes are TRBV11-3 and TRBJ2-5, with 8 bases that match TRBD1. Germline CDR1 is SGHNT and CDR2 is YENEEA. The CDR3 is 15 amino acids. V gave up 1 base and J gave up 1 base; unmatched junction bases: 2. CDR3 protein: CASSLGTGPQETQYF. CDR3 DNA sequence: TGTGCCAGCAGCTTAGGGACAGGGCCCCAAGAGACCCAGTACTTC.

This clone has a handful of counts. The CDR3 sequence: CASSPTGTLYGYTF. CDR3 bases: TGTGCCAGCAGCCCCACCGGGACACTTTATGGCTACACCTTC. The rearrangement links TRBV6-2 or TRBV6-3 to TRBJ1-2, with a weak D call TRBD1 (6 bases). V dropped 6 bases and J dropped 5 bases, with 16 bases sitting between them. The CDR3 runs 14 residues. Looked up from germline, CDR1 is MNHEY and CDR2 is SVGEGT.

The chain is built from TRBV7-3 and TRBJ2-7; no reliable D call. Germline loops: CDR1 SGHTA, CDR2 FQGTGA. The CDR3 length is 13 residues. V dropped 1 base and J dropped 2 bases, with 6 bases sitting between them. CDR3 region: CASSLIPTYEQYF. The CDR3 DNA is TGTGCCAGCAGCTTAATCCCCACCTACGAGCAGTACTTC. Filled out from reference TRBV7-3 and TRBJ2-7, the complete variable domain reads GAGVSQTPSNKVTEKGKYVELRCDPISGHTALYWYRQSLGQGPEFLIYFQGTGAADDSGLPNDRFFAVRPEGSVSTLKIQRTERGDSAVYLCASSLIPTYEQYFGPGTRLTVT.

The V call is TRBV27, the J call TRBJ2-1, with a tentative D call TRBD2 (7 bases). Trimming stripped 2 bases from V and 5 bases from J, with 16 bases between. Germline V gene sequence: CDR1 MNHEY, CDR2 SMNVEV (reference sequence). The CDR3 runs to 16 residues. For the CDR3, the DNA is TGTGCCAGCAGTTTAGTCCCCGGGGGGCGCCACAATGAGCAGTTCTTC. It translates to CASSLVPGGRHNEQFF.

The CDR3 region has the DNA TGTGCCAGCAGCCCCCTCCGCCCCTTATCACGGGGGGCAGGGCAGAGGAACACTGAAGCTTTCTTT. It is translated as CASSPLRPLSRGAGQRNTEAFF. V gene TRBV7-8 combines with J gene TRBJ1-1, with a possible D match to TRBD1 (6 bases). V was clipped by 5 bases and J by 1 base, with 35 bases between them. The CDR3 has 22 residues. From germline, CDR1 is SGHVS and CDR2 FQNEAQ.

This sequence joins TRBV5-1 and TRBJ2-7, with 8 nucleotides matching TRBD1. The V gene end was trimmed by 1 base and the J gene end by 3 bases; junction bases not matched to a gene: 9. This CDR3 has 16 amino acids. The germline gives CDR1 SGHRS, CDR2 YFSETQ. CDR3: CASSLYSGTGLYEQYF. The DNA for the CDR3 is TGCGCCAGCAGCTTGTATTCCGGGACAGGACTCTACGAGCAGTACTTC.

V is TRBV27 and J is TRBJ2-5; no clear D. Germline CDR1 reads MNHEY; CDR2 reads SMNVEV (reference sequence). The ends were cut back, 4 bases at V and 0 bases at J, with 6 bases in the middle. The CDR3 runs to 13 residues. The CDR3 DNA is TGTGCCAGCAGTTACGCGGACCAAGAGACCCAGTACTTC. Translation gives CASSYADQETQYF.

The V gene is TRBV10-3, the J gene TRBJ1-1; D is undetermined. The germline V gene has CDR1 ENHRY and CDR2 SYGVKD. There are 14 residues in the CDR3. Trimming stripped 8 bases from V and 4 bases from J, with 17 bases between. The CDR3 nucleotides are TGTGCCATCTCTGGACTAGGAGTATCCACTGAAGCTTTCTTT. This gives the protein CAISGLGVSTEAFF.

The chain uses TRBV6-2 or TRBV6-3 and TRBJ1-6; TRBD1 aligns across 7 bases. Germline V gene lookup returns CDR1 MNHEY and CDR2 SVGEGT. CDR3 length: 13 amino acids. The V gene end was trimmed by 5 bases and the J gene end by 8 bases; junction bases not matched to a gene: 3. The CDR3 sequence: CASSLQGDSPLHF. CDR3 bases: TGTGCCAGCAGTCTCCAGGGGGATTCACCCCTCCACTTT.

In DNA, the CDR3 is TGTGCCTCAGGAGCCGGGACAGGGGTTAGATACGAGCAGTACTTC. Its protein is CASGAGTGVRYEQYF. The V and J genes are TRBV13 and TRBJ2-7; 10 positions match TRBD1. The germline CDR1 and CDR2 sequences are PRHDT and FYEKMQ (reference sequence). The V gene end was trimmed by 11 bases and the J gene end by 4 bases; junction bases not matched to a gene: 14. There are 15 residues in the CDR3.

The chain is built from TRBV3-1 (or the pseudogene TRBV3-2) and TRBJ2-2; possible D gene TRBD1, 6 bases. CDR3 length equals 14 residues. The V gene lost 4 bases and the J gene lost 6 bases, with 12 bases spanning the gap. CDR1 is LGHDT, CDR2 YNNKEL, per germline (reference sequence). Written as DNA, the CDR3 is TGTGCCAGCAGCCGCATATCAGGGGCCGGGGAGCTGTTTTTT. Translation gives CASSRISGAGELFF.

The J gene is TRBJ2-5, the V gene TRBV29-1; no firm D call. V lost 4 bases and J 5 bases, leaving 8 bases between the germline ends. CDR3 size: 11 residues. Germline lookup yields CDR1 SQVTM and CDR2 ANQGSEA. The CDR3 region is CSVGSSETQYF. CDR3 in DNA: TGCAGCGTTGGTAGTAGCGAGACCCAGTACTTC. Drawing the rest from reference TRBV29-1 and TRBJ2-5, the complete variable domain is SAVISQKPSRDICQRGTSLTIQCQVDSQVTMMFWYRQQPGQSLTLIATANQGSEATYESGFVIDKFPISRPNLTFSTLTVSNMSPEDSSIYLCSVGSSETQYFGPGTRLLVL.

This clone is labeled as medium-sized. The chain carries TRBV27 and TRBJ1-1; D is possibly TRBD1 (6 bases). This CDR3 contains 13 residues. The V end was cut by 2 bases, the J end by 8 bases, with 12 bases between. Germline CDR1 MNHEY, CDR2 SMNVEV (reference sequence). CDR3 in DNA: TGTGCCAGCAGTTTAAGGGGGGGACCAGAAGCTTTCTTT. Encoded protein: CASSLRGGPEAFF.

The chain links TRBV2 to TRBJ2-1; 8 bases align to TRBD2. Per germline, CDR1 SNHLY and CDR2 FYNNEI. The CDR3 is made up of 16 amino acids. Trimming removed 2 bases from V and 8 bases from J; junction bases left unmatched: 11. The CDR3 sequence: CASSEYIGGGHDEQFF. CDR3 nucleotide sequence: TGTGCCAGCAGTGAATATATTGGCGGGGGGCACGATGAGCAGTTCTTC.

The genes are TRBV2 and TRBJ2-7; TRBD2 might be the D (6 bases). Trimming cost V 7 bases and J 6 bases, with 16 bases left between them. There are 13 residues in the CDR3. Germline lookup yields CDR1 SNHLY and CDR2 FYNNEI. Written as DNA, the CDR3 is TGTGCCAGCACAACGGCGGGGTTAGGCGAGCAGTACTTC. It specifies CASTTAGLGEQYF. The whole variable domain, filled in from reference TRBV2 and TRBJ2-7, reads EPEVTQTPSHQVTQMGQEVILRCVPISNHLYFYWYRQILGQKVEFLVSFYNNEISEKSEIFDDQFSVERPDGSNFTLKIRSTKLEDSAMYFCASTTAGLGEQYFGPGTRLTVT.

The J gene is TRBJ2-5, the V gene TRBV12-5; TRBD2 might be the D (6 bases). Germline V lookup: CDR1 LGHNT, CDR2 FRNRAP. Trimming removed 1 base at V and 5 bases at J, with 8 bases between. CDR3 length equals 13 residues. The CDR3 here is CASGLGTKETQYF. CDR3 bases: TGTGCTAGTGGTTTGGGGACTAAGGAGACCCAGTACTTC.

With respect to this clone: A read error may account for a junction end that differs from germline. The chain carries TRBV5-1 and TRBJ2-1, with D perhaps matching TRBD2 (6 bases). The CDR3 is 14 amino acids. In germline, CDR1 is SGHRS, CDR2 YFSETQ. CDR3 bases: TGCGCCAGCAGCCATGGGGGTCCGGGGGACCGGACGCTCTTC. Encoded protein: CASSHGGPGDRTLF.

The chain carries TRBV5-6 and TRBJ2-7, with D perhaps TRBD1 (6 bases). The ends were cut back, 4 bases at V and 4 bases at J, with 15 bases in the middle. The V gene's germline CDR1 is SGHDT and CDR2 YYEEEE. The CDR3 length is 14 residues. The CDR3, as DNA: TGTGCCAGCAGCCTGGACAGTAGTTGGTACGAGCAGTACTTC. It is translated as CASSLDSSWYEQYF.